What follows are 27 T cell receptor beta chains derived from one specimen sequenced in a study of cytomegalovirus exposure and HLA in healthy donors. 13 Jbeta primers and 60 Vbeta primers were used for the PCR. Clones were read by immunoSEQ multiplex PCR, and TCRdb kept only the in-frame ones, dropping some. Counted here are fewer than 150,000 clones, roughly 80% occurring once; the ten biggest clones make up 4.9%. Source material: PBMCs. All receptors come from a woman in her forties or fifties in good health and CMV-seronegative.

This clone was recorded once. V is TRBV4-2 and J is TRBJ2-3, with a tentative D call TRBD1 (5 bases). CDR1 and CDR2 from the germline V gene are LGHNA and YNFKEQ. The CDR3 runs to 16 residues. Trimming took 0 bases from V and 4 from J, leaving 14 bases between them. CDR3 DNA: TGTGCCAGCAGCCAAGAAAACAGGAGTCCCGCAGATACGCAGTATTTT. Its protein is CASSQENRSPADTQYF.

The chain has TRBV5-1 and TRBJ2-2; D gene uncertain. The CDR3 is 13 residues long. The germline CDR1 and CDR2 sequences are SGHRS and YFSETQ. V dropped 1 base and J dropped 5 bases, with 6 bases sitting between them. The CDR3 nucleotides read TGCGCCAGCAGCTTGTCCGGGACCGGGGAGCTGTTTTTT. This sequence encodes CASSLSGTGELFF. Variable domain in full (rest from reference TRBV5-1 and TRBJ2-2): KAGVTQTPRYLIKTRGQQVTLSCSPISGHRSVSWYQQTPGQGLQFLFEYFSETQRNKGNFPGRFSGRQFSNSRSEMNVSTLELGDSALYLCASSLSGTGELFFGEGSRLTVL.

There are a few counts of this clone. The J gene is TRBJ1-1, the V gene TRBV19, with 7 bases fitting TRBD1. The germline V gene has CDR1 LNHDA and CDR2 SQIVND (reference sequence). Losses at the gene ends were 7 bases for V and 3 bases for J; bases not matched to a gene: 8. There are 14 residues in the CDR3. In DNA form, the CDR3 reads TGTGCCAGTACTGAAAGGGGGCTCCACACTGAAGCTTTCTTT. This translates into CASTERGLHTEAFF. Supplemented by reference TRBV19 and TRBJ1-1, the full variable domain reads DGGITQSPKYLFRKEGQNVTLSCEQNLNHDAMYWYRQDPGQGLRLIYYSQIVNDFQKGDIAEGYSVSREKKESFPLTVTSAQKNPTAFYLCASTERGLHTEAFFGQGTRLTVV.

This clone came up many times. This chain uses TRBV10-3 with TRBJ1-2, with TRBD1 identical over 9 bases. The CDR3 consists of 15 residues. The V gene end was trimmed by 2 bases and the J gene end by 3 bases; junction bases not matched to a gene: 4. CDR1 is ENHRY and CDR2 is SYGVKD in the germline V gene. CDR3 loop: CAISEKRTGDYGYTF. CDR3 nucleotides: TGTGCCATCAGTGAGAAAAGGACAGGGGACTATGGCTACACCTTC.

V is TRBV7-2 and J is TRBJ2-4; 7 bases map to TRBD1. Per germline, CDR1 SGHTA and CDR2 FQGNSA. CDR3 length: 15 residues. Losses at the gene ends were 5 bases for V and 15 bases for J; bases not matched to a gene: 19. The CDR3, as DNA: TGTGCCAGCAGCCAGGCCTCGACTGTAGGACAGGTCGCGTACTTC. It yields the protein CASSQASTVGQVAYF.

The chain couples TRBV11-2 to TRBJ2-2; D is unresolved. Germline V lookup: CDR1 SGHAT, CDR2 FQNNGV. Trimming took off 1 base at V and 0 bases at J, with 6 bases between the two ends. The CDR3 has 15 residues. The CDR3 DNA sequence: TGTGCCAGCAGCTTAGCCCTCGCGAACACCGGGGAGCTGTTTTTT. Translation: CASSLALANTGELFF.

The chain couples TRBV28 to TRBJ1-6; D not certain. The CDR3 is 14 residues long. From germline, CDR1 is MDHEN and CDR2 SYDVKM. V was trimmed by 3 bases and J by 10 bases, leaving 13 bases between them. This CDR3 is CASSFPQALSPLHF. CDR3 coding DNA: TGTGCCAGCAGTTTTCCCCAGGCACTCTCACCCCTCCACTTT.

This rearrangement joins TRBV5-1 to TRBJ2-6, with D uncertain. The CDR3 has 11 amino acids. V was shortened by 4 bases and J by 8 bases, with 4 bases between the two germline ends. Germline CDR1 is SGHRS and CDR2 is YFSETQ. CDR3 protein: CASSTTNVLTF. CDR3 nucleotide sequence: TGCGCCAGCAGCACAACCAACGTCCTGACTTTC. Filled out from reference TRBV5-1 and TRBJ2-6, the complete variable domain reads KAGVTQTPRYLIKTRGQQVTLSCSPISGHRSVSWYQQTPGQGLQFLFEYFSETQRNKGNFPGRFSGRQFSNSRSEMNVSTLELGDSALYLCASSTTNVLTFGAGSRLTVL.

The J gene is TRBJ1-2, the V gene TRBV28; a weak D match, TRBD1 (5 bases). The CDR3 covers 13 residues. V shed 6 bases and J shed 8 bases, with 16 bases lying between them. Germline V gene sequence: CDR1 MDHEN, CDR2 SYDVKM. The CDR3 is CASSQDIRSGYTF. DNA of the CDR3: TGTGCCAGCAGCCAGGACATCCGATCGGGCTACACCTTC.

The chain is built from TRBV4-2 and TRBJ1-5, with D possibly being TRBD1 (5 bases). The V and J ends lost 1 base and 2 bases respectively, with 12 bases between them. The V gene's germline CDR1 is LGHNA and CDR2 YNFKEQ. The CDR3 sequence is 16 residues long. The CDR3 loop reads CASSQGGREGNQPQHF. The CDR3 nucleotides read TGTGCCAGCAGCCAAGGGGGCAGGGAGGGCAATCAGCCCCAGCATTTT.

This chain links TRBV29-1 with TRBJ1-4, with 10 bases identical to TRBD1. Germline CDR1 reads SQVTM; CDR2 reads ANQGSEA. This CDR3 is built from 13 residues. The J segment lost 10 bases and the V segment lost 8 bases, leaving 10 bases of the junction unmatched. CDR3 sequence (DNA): TGCAGCTTCAGCGGGACAGGGGATCGAAAACTGTTTTTT. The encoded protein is CSFSGTGDRKLFF.

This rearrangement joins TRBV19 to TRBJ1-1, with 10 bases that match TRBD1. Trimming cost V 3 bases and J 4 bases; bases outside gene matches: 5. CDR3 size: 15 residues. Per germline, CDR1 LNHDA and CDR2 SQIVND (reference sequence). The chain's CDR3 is CASSIRTGGGTEAFF. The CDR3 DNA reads TGTGCCAGTAGTATCCGGACAGGGGGAGGCACTGAAGCTTTCTTT.

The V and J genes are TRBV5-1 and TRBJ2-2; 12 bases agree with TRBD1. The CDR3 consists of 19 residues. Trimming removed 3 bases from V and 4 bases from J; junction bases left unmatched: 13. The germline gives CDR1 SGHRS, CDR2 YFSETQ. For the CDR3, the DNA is TGCGCCAGCAGCTCGCGCTCATCGGGACAGGGGGCGCGCACCGGGGAGCTGTTTTTT. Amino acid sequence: CASSSRSSGQGARTGELFF.

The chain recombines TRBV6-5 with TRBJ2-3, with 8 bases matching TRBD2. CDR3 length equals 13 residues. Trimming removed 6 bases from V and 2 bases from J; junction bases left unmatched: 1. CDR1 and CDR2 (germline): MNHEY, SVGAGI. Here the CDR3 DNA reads TGTGCCAGCAGGCGGGGGGTCACAGATACGCAGTATTTT. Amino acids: CASRRGVTDTQYF.

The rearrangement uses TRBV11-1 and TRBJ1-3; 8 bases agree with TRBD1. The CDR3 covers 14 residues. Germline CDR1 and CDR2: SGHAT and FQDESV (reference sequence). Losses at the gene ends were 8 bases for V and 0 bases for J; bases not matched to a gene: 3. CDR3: CASATGDSGNTIYF. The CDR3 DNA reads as TGTGCCAGCGCGACAGGGGACTCTGGAAACACCATATATTTT.

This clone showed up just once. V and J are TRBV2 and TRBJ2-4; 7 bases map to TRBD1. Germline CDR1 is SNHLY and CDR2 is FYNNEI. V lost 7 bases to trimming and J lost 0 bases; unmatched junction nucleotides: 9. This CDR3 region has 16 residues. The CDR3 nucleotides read TGTGCCAGCACCCCGGACAGGCTGCCAGCCAAAAACATTCAGTACTTC. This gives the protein CASTPDRLPAKNIQYF.

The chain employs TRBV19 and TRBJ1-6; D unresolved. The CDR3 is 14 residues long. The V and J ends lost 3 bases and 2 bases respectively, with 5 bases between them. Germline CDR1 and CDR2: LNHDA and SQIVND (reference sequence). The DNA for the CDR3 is TGTGCCAGTAGTATCGGTACCTATAATTCACCCCTCCACTTT. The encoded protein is CASSIGTYNSPLHF.

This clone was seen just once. As DNA, the CDR3 is TGTGCCAGCTCGGAGACAGGGCGGGTGGATTCACCCCTCCACTTT. It is translated as CASSETGRVDSPLHF. The rearrangement uses TRBV18 and TRBJ1-6; 7 bases agree with TRBD1. CDR3 size: 15 residues. Per germline, CDR1 KGHSH and CDR2 LQKENI. J was trimmed by 8 bases and V by 6 bases; bases with no gene match: 10.

Here the CDR3 DNA reads TGTGCCAGCAGCCCGTTGGACACACCCGGCACTGAAGCTTTCTTT. This gives the protein CASSPLDTPGTEAFF. The chain recombines TRBV7-6 with TRBJ1-1, with D perhaps TRBD1 (5 bases). Trimming stripped 5 bases from V and 4 bases from J, with 17 bases between. The length of the CDR3 is 15 residues. Germline V gene sequence: CDR1 SGHVS, CDR2 FNYEAQ.

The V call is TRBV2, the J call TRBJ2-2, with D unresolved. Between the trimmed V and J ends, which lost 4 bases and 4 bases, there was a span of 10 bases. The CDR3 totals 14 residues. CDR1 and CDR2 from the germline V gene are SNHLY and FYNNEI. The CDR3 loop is CASSGGEVTGELFF. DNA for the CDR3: TGTGCCAGCAGTGGAGGAGAGGTCACCGGGGAGCTGTTTTTT.

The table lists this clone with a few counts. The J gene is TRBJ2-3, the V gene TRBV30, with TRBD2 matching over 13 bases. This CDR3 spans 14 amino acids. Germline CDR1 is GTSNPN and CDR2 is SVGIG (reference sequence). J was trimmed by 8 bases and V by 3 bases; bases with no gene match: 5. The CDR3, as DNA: TGTGCCTGGAGACTAGCGGGGGGGCCCGGTACGCAGTATTTT. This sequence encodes CAWRLAGGPGTQYF.

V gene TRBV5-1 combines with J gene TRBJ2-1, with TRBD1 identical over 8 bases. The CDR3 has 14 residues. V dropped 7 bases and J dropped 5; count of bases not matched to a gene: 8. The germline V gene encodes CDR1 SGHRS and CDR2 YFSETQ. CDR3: CASGRQGKDNEQFF. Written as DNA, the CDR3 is TGCGCCAGCGGTCGACAGGGGAAAGACAATGAGCAGTTCTTC. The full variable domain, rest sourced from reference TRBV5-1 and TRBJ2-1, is KAGVTQTPRYLIKTRGQQVTLSCSPISGHRSVSWYQQTPGQGLQFLFEYFSETQRNKGNFPGRFSGRQFSNSRSEMNVSTLELGDSALYLCASGRQGKDNEQFFGPGTRLTVL.

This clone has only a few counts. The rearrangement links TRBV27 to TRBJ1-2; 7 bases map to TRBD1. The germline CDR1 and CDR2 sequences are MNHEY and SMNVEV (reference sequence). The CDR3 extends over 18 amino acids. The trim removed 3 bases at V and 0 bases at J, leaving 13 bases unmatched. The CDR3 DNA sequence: TGTGCCAGCAGTTTGTTAAGGGCAGGGGGATCGGCTAACTATGGCTACACCTTC. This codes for CASSLLRAGGSANYGYTF.

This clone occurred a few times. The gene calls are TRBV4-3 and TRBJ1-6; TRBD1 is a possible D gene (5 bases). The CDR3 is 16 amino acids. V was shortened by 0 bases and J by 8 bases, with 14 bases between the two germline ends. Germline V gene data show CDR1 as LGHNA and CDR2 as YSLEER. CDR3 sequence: CASSQEGGRGDSPLHF. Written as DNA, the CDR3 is TGCGCCAGCAGCCAAGAGGGGGGGAGAGGGGATTCACCCCTCCACTTT.

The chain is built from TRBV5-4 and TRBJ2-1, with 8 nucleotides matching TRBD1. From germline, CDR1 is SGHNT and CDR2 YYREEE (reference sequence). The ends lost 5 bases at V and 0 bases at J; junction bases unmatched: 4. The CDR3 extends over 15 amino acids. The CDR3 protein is CASSHGQGSYNEQFF. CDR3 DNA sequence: TGTGCCAGCAGTCACGGACAGGGCTCCTACAATGAGCAGTTCTTC.

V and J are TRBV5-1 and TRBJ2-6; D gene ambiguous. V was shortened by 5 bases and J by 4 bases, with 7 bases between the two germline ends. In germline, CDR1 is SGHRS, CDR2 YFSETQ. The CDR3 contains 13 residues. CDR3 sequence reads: CASSSQGANVLTF. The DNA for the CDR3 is TGCGCCAGCAGTTCCCAAGGGGCCAACGTCCTGACTTTC.

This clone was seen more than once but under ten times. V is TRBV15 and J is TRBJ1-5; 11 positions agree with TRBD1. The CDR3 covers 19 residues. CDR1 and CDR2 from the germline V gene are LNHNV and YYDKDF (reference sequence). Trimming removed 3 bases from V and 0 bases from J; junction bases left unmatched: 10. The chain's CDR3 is CATSRGGQGAVYSNQPQHF. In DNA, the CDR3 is TGTGCCACCAGCAGGGGCGGACAGGGGGCTGTCTATAGCAATCAGCCCCAGCATTTT. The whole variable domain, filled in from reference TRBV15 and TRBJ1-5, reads DAMVIQNPRYQVTQFGKPVTLSCSQTLNHNVMYWYQQKSSQAPKLLFHYYDKDFNNEADTPDNFQSRRPNTSFCFLDIRSPGLGDTAMYLCATSRGGQGAVYSNQPQHFGDGTRLSIL.